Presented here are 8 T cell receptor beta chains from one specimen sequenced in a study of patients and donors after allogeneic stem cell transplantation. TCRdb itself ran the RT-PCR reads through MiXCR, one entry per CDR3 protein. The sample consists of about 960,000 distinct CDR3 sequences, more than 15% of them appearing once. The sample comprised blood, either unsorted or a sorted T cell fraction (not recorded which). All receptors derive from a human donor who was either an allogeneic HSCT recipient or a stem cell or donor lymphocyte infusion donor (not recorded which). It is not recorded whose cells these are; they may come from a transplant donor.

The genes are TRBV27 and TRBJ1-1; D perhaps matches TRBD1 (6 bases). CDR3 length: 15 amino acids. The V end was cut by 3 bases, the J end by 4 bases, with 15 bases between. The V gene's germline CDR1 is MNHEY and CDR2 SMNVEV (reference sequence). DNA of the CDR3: TGTGCCAGCAGTTTTAAGCCGACAGGAAGCACTGAAGCTTTCTTT. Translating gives CASSFKPTGSTEAFF.

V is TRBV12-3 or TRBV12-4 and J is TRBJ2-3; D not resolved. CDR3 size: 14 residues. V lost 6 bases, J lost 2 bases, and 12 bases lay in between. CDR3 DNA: TGTGCCAGCAGCACGGCCCAGAACACAGATACGCAGTATTTT. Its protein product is CASSTAQNTDTQYF.

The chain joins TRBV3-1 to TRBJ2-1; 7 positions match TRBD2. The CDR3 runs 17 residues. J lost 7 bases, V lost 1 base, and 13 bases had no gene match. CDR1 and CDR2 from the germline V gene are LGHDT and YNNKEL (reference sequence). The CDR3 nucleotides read TGTGCCAGCAGCCAAGGGGGAGCGGGGACTTTTGGAAATGAGCAGTTCTTC. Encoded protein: CASSQGGAGTFGNEQFF.

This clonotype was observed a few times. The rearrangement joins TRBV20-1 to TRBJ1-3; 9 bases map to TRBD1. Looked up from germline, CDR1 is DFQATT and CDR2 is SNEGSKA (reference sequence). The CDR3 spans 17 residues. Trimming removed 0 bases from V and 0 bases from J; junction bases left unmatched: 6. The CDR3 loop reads CSARDGTGIRSGNTIYF. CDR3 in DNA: TGCAGTGCTAGAGATGGGACAGGGATTCGCTCTGGAAACACCATATATTTT.

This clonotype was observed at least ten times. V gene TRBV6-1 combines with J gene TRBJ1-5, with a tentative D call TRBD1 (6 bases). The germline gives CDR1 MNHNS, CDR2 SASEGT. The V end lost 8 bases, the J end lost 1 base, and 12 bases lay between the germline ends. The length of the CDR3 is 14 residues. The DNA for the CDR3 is TGTGCCAGCTCCAGGGGTGGGAGCAATCAGCCCCAGCATTTT. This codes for CASSRGGSNQPQHF.

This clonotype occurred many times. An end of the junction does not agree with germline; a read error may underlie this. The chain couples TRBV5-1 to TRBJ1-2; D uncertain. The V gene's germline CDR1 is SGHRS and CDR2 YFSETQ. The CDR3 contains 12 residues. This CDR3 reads CASSPGNYGYTF. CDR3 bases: TGTGCCAGCAGTCCGGGGAACTATGGCTACACCTTC.

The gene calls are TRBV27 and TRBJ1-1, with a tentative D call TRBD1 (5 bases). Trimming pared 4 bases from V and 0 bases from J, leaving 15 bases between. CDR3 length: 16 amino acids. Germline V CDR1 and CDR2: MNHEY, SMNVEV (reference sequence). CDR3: CASSSLTGGMNTEAFF. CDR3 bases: TGTGCCAGCAGTTCACTGACGGGGGGGATGAACACTGAAGCTTTCTTT.

The CDR3 bases are TGTGCCAGCAGTTACCCCGGGGAGGGGACCCATTCACCCCTCCACTTT. Amino acids: CASSYPGEGTHSPLHF. The chain employs TRBV6-5 and TRBJ1-6, with a possible D match to TRBD1 (5 bases). In germline, CDR1 is MNHEY, CDR2 SVGAGI. The CDR3 is made up of 16 amino acids. V was pared by 2 bases and J by 8 bases, with 16 bases between.